This TCR beta chain was recorded in a study of T cells in Graves' hyperthyroidism and ophthalmopathy. Study background: Peripheral blood was acquired at first diagnosis, ahead of any therapy whatsoever. Findings of the study overall: Most thyroid clonotypes that were expanded above 0.001 also turned up in blood.

This clonotype has ten or more counts. The antigen remains undetermined. The CDR3 extends over 13 amino acids. Germline V CDR1 and CDR2: SNHLY, FYNNEI. The germline V and J ends were trimmed by 7 bases and 2 bases, with 10 bases remaining between them. Researchers took RNA transcripts and amplified the TCR beta CDR3 regions from them. HTBI primers were the set used in a first-round RT-PCR of the TCR CDR3. TCRdb fed the multiplex PCR reads into MiXCR, producing one record per CDR3 protein. This table has about 400,000 distinct CDR3 sequences, just under 15% appearing once. Graves' hyperthyroidism showing no ophthalmopathy progression within 18 months was considered stable. Any patient presenting with uncontrolled infection, other autoimmune disease, pregnancy or lactation was left out.

Sequenced material: blood. This chain connects TRBV2 to TRBJ2-3; no firm D call. This TCR derives from a woman aged 25 to 39 with Graves' hyperthyroidism. The CDR3 coding sequence is TGTGCCAGCATGGTCAGACACACAGATACGCAGTATTTT. It specifies CASMVRHTDTQYF. Combining the CDR3 with reference TRBV2 and TRBJ2-3 gives the whole variable domain EPEVTQTPSHQVTQMGQEVILRCVPISNHLYFYWYRQILGQKVEFLVSFYNNEISEKSEIFDDQFSVERPDGSNFTLKIRSTKLEDSAMYFCASMVRHTDTQYFGPGTRLTVL.